This passage covers 27 T cell receptor beta chains from one sample sequenced in a study of blood T cell repertoires in COVID-19. TCRdb's table, derived via immunoSEQ multiplex PCR, lists solely in-frame clones and lacks some. The repertoire holds 200,000 to 250,000 clones, with around 84% as singletons. The specimen sequenced was PBMCs or T cells enriched from blood (not recorded which). Receptors originate from a man aged 30-40 years with acute COVID-19.

This chain links TRBV12-3 or TRBV12-4 with TRBJ1-5; D is unresolved. Trimming removed 3 bases at V and 3 bases at J, with 6 bases between. The CDR3 has 13 amino acids. In DNA, the CDR3 is TGTGCCAGCAGTTTCAGTGACAATCAGCCCCAGCATTTT. Its translation is CASSFSDNQPQHF.

This chain connects TRBV11-2 to TRBJ1-2; 7 bases line up with TRBD1. V gave up 2 bases and J gave up 2 bases; unmatched junction bases: 2. The CDR3 consists of 14 residues. In germline, CDR1 is SGHAT, CDR2 FQNNGV. DNA of the CDR3: TGTGCCAGCAGCTTATTACAGGGGAACTATGGCTACACCTTC. Its translation is CASSLLQGNYGYTF.

This clone was recorded once. V and J are TRBV18 and TRBJ2-5, with D unclear. The length of the CDR3 is 12 residues. V was cut by 2 bases and J by 6 bases, with 7 bases left in between. Germline V lookup: CDR1 KGHSH, CDR2 LQKENI. Written as DNA, the CDR3 is TGTGCCAGCTCACCAGACTTGAAGACCCAGTACTTC. Its translation: CASSPDLKTQYF. Looking up the rest from reference TRBV18 and TRBJ2-5 gives the full variable domain: NAGVMQNPRHLVRRRGQEARLRCSPMKGHSHVYWYRQLPEEGLKFMVYLQKENIIDESGMPKERFSAEFPKEGPSILRIQQVVRGDSAAYFCASSPDLKTQYFGPGTRLLVL.

This clone was observed a few times. The rearrangement links TRBV6-1 to TRBJ2-1; perhaps TRBD1 as D (6 bases). In germline, CDR1 is MNHNS, CDR2 SASEGT. The CDR3 sequence is 12 residues long. The ends were cut back, 3 bases at V and 8 bases at J, with 8 bases in the middle. The CDR3 spells CASSEGQYEQFF. CDR3 nucleotides: TGTGCCAGCAGTGAGGGACAATATGAGCAGTTCTTC.

This clone was detected only once. This sequence joins TRBV19 and TRBJ1-1; D may be TRBD1 (6 bases). Germline V gives CDR1 LNHDA, CDR2 SQIVND (reference sequence). This CDR3 is built from 11 residues. V was clipped by 6 bases and J by 13 bases, with 15 bases between them. The CDR3 spells CASRDRGGLFF. DNA of the CDR3: TGTGCCAGTAGAGATAGGGGGGGTCTTTTCTTT.

The rearrangement joins TRBV5-1 to TRBJ1-1; D uncertain. CDR1 and CDR2 (germline): SGHRS, YFSETQ. This CDR3 contains 14 residues. The V end was cut by 4 bases, the J end by 4 bases, with 14 bases between. The CDR3 here is CASSDTLRGTEAFF. CDR3 nucleotide sequence: TGCGCCAGCAGCGACACGCTCCGGGGCACTGAAGCTTTCTTT.

DNA for the CDR3: TGCGCCAGCAGCCCGGAACAGGGGTACCCCTACAATGAGCAGTTCTTC. Its protein is CASSPEQGYPYNEQFF. The chain has TRBV5-1 and TRBJ2-1; TRBD1 aligns across 7 bases. This CDR3 region has 16 residues. Germline-derived CDR1 and CDR2 are SGHRS and YFSETQ. J gave up 2 bases and V 4 bases, and 9 bases lay outside the gene matches.

The chain couples TRBV27 to TRBJ1-6; TRBD1 agrees at 9 bases. In germline, CDR1 is MNHEY, CDR2 SMNVEV (reference sequence). The CDR3 covers 15 residues. Unmatched junction bases numbered 6, after V lost 2 bases and J lost 10 bases. The CDR3: CASSLGQGYRSPLHF. In nucleotides, the CDR3 is TGTGCCAGCAGTTTAGGACAGGGGTATCGGTCACCCCTCCACTTT.

This clone appeared once. V gene TRBV2 combines with J gene TRBJ2-1; 7 positions match TRBD1. CDR1 and CDR2 (germline): SNHLY, FYNNEI. The CDR3 contains 11 residues. Trimming cost V 10 bases and J 14 bases; bases outside gene matches: 11. This CDR3 is CAIADRAGKFF. Here the CDR3 DNA reads TGTGCCATCGCCGACAGGGCTGGAAAGTTCTTC.

This clone was seen a single time. The chain combines TRBV7-3 with TRBJ2-1, with 10 bases fitting TRBD2. The ends lost 5 bases at V and 6 bases at J; junction bases unmatched: 7. CDR3 length equals 15 residues. Germline CDR1 is SGHTA and CDR2 is FQGTGA. For the CDR3, the DNA is TGTGCCAGCAGCCTGCAAGCGGGGGGGCGCAATGAGCAGTTCTTC. The encoded protein is CASSLQAGGRNEQFF.

This clone turned up a few times. V and J are TRBV28 and TRBJ2-5; D gene unclear. CDR1 and CDR2 (germline): MDHEN, SYDVKM. V lost 1 base and J 6 bases, leaving 12 bases between the germline ends. The CDR3 contains 14 residues. The CDR3 bases are TGTGCCAGCAGTTTATTTGAGGTATCGAAGACCCAGTACTTC. This gives the protein CASSLFEVSKTQYF.

The chain joins TRBV19 to TRBJ1-1; perhaps TRBD1 as D (6 bases). Between the trimmed V and J ends, which lost 10 bases and 5 bases, there was a span of 14 bases. The V gene's germline CDR1 is LNHDA and CDR2 SQIVND (reference sequence). This CDR3 comprises 12 residues. The CDR3 nucleotides read TGTGCCACGAGACAGGCTCGGACTGAAGCTTTCTTT. Its protein product is CATRQARTEAFF.

This sequence joins TRBV5-6 and TRBJ1-1; TRBD1 agrees at 8 bases. J lost 10 bases, V lost 4 bases, and 6 bases had no gene match. CDR1 and CDR2 from the germline V gene are SGHDT and YYEEEE. The CDR3 contains 12 residues. CDR3 amino acids: CASSLHRGGAFF. Written as DNA, the CDR3 is TGTGCCAGCAGCCTTCACAGGGGGGGAGCTTTCTTT.

The chain has TRBV19 and TRBJ2-2; D not resolved. V was cut by 0 bases and J by 5 bases, with 4 bases left in between. The germline CDR1 and CDR2 sequences are LNHDA and SQIVND (reference sequence). There are 13 residues in the CDR3. For the CDR3, the DNA is TGTGCCAGTAGTATAGAGTCTACCGGGGAGCTGTTTTTT. Translated: CASSIESTGELFF. Full variable domain (missing parts from reference TRBV19 and TRBJ2-2): DGGITQSPKYLFRKEGQNVTLSCEQNLNHDAMYWYRQDPGQGLRLIYYSQIVNDFQKGDIAEGYSVSREKKESFPLTVTSAQKNPTAFYLCASSIESTGELFFGEGSRLTVL.

V usage is TRBV20-1 and J usage is TRBJ2-7, with 8 bases aligning to TRBD1. This CDR3 is 13 amino acids long. Germline V gives CDR1 DFQATT, CDR2 SNEGSKA (reference sequence). V dropped 3 bases and J dropped 2; count of bases not matched to a gene: 3. The CDR3 DNA reads as TGCAGTGCTAGTTGGACAGGGCCCTACGAGCAGTACTTC. Residues: CSASWTGPYEQYF.

This chain uses TRBV4-1 with TRBJ2-2, with D maybe TRBD1 (5 bases). This CDR3 comprises 17 residues. The V gene lost 0 bases and the J gene lost 1 base, with 12 bases spanning the gap. Germline V gene data show CDR1 as MGHRA and CDR2 as YSYEKL. The CDR3 sequence: CASSQDSRQGNTGELFF. The CDR3 DNA reads TGCGCCAGCAGCCAAGATTCGCGGCAGGGGAACACCGGGGAGCTGTTTTTT.

The V gene is TRBV3-1 (or the pseudogene TRBV3-2), the J gene TRBJ1-4; D gene ambiguous. V was clipped by 2 bases and J by 0 bases, with 4 bases between them. The CDR3 is made up of 14 amino acids. The V gene's germline CDR1 is LGHDT and CDR2 YNNKEL (reference sequence). The CDR3 nucleotides are TGTGCCAGCAGCCAACCCACAACTAATGAAAAACTGTTTTTT. This encodes CASSQPTTNEKLFF.

CDR3 DNA sequence: TGTGCCAGCAGCTTGGATCAGGTGAATCAGCCCCAGCATTTT. Protein sequence: CASSLDQVNQPQHF. The V gene is TRBV5-5, the J gene TRBJ1-5; no clear D gene. Trimming cost V 0 bases and J 4 bases, with 8 bases left between them. Germline V gives CDR1 SGHKS, CDR2 YYEKEE (reference sequence). CDR3 size: 14 residues.

Notes on this clone: At one of its ends the junction is not consistent with the germline gene, which may arise from a read error. The rearrangement uses TRBV3-1 (or the pseudogene TRBV3-2) and TRBJ2-7; 9 bases map to TRBD2. Germline V CDR1 and CDR2: LGHDT, YNNKEL (reference sequence). The CDR3 has 11 residues. The CDR3 spells CASSQGTSARF. The CDR3 bases are TGTGCCAGCAGCCAAGGGACTAGCGCACGTTTC.

The rearrangement links TRBV5-4 to TRBJ1-2, with unresolved D. This CDR3 region has 14 residues. V gave up 4 bases and J gave up 5 bases, with 15 bases separating them. Germline CDR1 reads SGHNT; CDR2 reads YYREEE (reference sequence). The CDR3 loop reads CASSRVGAGYGYTF. DNA for the CDR3: TGTGCCAGCAGCCGTGTGGGCGCAGGATATGGCTACACCTTC.

The J gene is TRBJ1-6, the V gene TRBV2, with D possibly TRBD1 on 6 matching bases. The CDR3 length is 15 residues. The V gene lost 5 bases and the J gene lost 6 bases, with 14 bases spanning the gap. CDR1 is SNHLY, CDR2 FYNNEI, per germline. The CDR3 loop is CASSPRGDLNSPLHF. For the CDR3, the DNA is TGTGCCAGCAGTCCCAGGGGAGACCTTAATTCACCCCTCCACTTT.

In DNA form, the CDR3 reads TGTGCCAGCAGCCCGGGAGGGAGGACGGGGACCGGGGAGCTGTTTTTT. Protein product: CASSPGGRTGTGELFF. The rearrangement uses TRBV7-3 and TRBJ2-2, with 8 bases lining up with TRBD2. The CDR3 sequence is 16 residues long. Unmatched junction bases numbered 10, after V lost 5 bases and J lost 5 bases. Germline CDR1 reads SGHTA; CDR2 reads FQGTGA.

The V gene is TRBV19, the J gene TRBJ1-6, with no clear D. The CDR3 is 13 residues long. Trimming pared 4 bases from V and 7 bases from J, leaving 8 bases between. CDR1 and CDR2 from the germline V gene are LNHDA and SQIVND (reference sequence). The CDR3 reads CASSSFLNSPLHF. The CDR3 region has the DNA TGTGCCAGTAGTAGTTTTCTAAATTCACCCCTCCACTTT.

The chain uses TRBV6-4 and TRBJ2-3; the D gene is possibly TRBD1 (6 bases). Trimming removed 8 bases from V and 4 bases from J, with 13 bases in between. This CDR3 comprises 13 residues. In germline, CDR1 is MRHNA, CDR2 SNTAGT. The CDR3 sequence: CASRARGADTQYF. DNA of the CDR3: TGTGCCAGCCGAGCCAGGGGCGCAGATACGCAGTATTTT.

The chain recombines TRBV6-5 with TRBJ2-2; possible D gene TRBD2, 7 bases. The ends were cut back, 2 bases at V and 7 bases at J, with 14 bases in the middle. The V gene's germline CDR1 is MNHEY and CDR2 SVGAGI. The CDR3 extends over 15 amino acids. DNA of the CDR3: TGTGCCAGCAGTTACCGCAGGGGAGGGGACGGGGAGCTGTTTTTT. This sequence encodes CASSYRRGGDGELFF.

V is TRBV19 and J is TRBJ1-1; TRBD1 matches at 10 bases. The CDR3 covers 15 residues. Per germline, CDR1 LNHDA and CDR2 SQIVND (reference sequence). Germline trimming cut 7 bases from V and 4 bases from J; bases unmatched to any gene: 9. CDR3 sequence (DNA): TGTGCCAGTACCTATCTTGGACAGGGGGTCACTGAAGCTTTCTTT. Protein sequence: CASTYLGQGVTEAFF.

The genes are TRBV5-1 and TRBJ2-2; 8 bases fit TRBD1. The CDR3 covers 17 residues. Germline loops: CDR1 SGHRS, CDR2 YFSETQ. J lost 4 bases, V lost 3 bases, and 11 bases had no gene match. The DNA of the CDR3 is TGCGCCAGCAGCTCCCTACAAGGGACAGGTTCCACCGGGGAGCTGTTTTTT. Translating it yields CASSSLQGTGSTGELFF.